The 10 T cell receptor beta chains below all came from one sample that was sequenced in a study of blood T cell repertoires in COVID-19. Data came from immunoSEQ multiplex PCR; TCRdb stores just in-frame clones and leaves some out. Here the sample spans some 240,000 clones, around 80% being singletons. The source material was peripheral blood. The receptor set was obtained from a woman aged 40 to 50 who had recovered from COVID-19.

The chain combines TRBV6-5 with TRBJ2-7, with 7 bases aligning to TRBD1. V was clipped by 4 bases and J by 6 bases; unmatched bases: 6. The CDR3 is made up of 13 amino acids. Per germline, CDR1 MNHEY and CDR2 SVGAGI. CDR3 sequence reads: CASSSNRGGEQYF. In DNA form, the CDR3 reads TGTGCCAGCAGTTCCAACAGGGGCGGCGAGCAGTACTTC.

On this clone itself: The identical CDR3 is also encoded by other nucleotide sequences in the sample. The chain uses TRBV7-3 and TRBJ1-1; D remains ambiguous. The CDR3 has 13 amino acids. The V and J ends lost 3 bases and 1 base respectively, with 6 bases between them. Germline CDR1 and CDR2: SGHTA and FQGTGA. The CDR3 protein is CASSFSQNTEAFF. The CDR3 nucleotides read TGTGCCAGCAGCTTTTCCCAGAACACTGAAGCTTTCTTT.

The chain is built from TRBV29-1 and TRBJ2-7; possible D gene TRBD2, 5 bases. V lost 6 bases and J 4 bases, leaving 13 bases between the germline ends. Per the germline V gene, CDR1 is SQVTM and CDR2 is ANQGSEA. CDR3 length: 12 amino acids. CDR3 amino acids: CSVTRGAYEQYF. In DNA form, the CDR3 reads TGCAGCGTAACCCGGGGAGCGTACGAGCAGTACTTC.

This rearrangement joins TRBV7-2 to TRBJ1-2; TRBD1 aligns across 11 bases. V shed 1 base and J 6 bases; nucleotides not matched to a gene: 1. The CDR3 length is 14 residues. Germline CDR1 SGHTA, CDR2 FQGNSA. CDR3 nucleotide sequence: TGTGCCAGCAGCTTAGGGACAGGGGGCGATGGCTACACCTTC. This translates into CASSLGTGGDGYTF. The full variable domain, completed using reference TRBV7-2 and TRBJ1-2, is GAGVSQSPSNKVTEKGKDVELRCDPISGHTALYWYRQSLGQGLEFLIYFQGNSAPDKSGLPSDRFSAERTGGSVSTLTIQRTQQEDSAVYLCASSLGTGGDGYTFGSGTRLTVV.

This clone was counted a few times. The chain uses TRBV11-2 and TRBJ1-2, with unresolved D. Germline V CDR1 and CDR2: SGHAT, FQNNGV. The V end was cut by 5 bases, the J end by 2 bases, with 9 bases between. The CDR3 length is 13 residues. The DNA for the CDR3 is TGTGCCAGCAGCCAGGACTCAAACTATGGCTACACCTTC. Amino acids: CASSQDSNYGYTF.

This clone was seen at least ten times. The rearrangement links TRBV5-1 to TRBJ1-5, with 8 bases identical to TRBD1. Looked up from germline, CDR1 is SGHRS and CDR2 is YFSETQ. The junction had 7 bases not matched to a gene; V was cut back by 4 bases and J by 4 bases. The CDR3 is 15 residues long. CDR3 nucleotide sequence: TGCGCCAGCAGCCCCACGGGACAGGAGAATCAGCCCCAGCATTTT. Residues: CASSPTGQENQPQHF. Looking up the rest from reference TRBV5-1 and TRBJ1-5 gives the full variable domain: KAGVTQTPRYLIKTRGQQVTLSCSPISGHRSVSWYQQTPGQGLQFLFEYFSETQRNKGNFPGRFSGRQFSNSRSEMNVSTLELGDSALYLCASSPTGQENQPQHFGDGTRLSIL.

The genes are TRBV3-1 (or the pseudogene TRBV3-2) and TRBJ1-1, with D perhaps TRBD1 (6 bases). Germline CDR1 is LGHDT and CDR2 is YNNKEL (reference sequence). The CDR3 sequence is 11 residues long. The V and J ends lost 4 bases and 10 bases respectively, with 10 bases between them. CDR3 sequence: CASSPGVGAFF. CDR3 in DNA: TGTGCCAGCAGCCCAGGGGTGGGAGCTTTCTTT.

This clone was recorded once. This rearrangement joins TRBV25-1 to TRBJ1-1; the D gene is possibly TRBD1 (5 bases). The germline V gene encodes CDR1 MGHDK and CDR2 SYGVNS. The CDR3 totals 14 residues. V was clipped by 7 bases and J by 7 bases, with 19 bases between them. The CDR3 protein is CASKPAGSWGEAFF. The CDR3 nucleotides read TGTGCCAGCAAACCCGCAGGGTCCTGGGGTGAAGCTTTCTTT.

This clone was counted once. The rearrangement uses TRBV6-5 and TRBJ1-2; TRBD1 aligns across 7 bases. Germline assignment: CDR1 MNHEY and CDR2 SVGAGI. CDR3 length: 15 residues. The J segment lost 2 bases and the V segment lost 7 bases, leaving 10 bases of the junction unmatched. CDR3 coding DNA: TGTGCCAGCACACCGGGACAGAGTTACAACTATGGCTACACCTTC. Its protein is CASTPGQSYNYGYTF.

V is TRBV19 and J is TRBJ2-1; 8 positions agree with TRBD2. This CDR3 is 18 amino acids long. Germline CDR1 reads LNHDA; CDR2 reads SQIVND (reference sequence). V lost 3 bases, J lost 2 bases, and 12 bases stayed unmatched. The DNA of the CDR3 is TGTGCCAGTAGTATGGGCGGGGGGACCCTTACCCCCTACAATGAGCAGTTCTTC. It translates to CASSMGGGTLTPYNEQFF. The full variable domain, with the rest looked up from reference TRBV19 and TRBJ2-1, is DGGITQSPKYLFRKEGQNVTLSCEQNLNHDAMYWYRQDPGQGLRLIYYSQIVNDFQKGDIAEGYSVSREKKESFPLTVTSAQKNPTAFYLCASSMGGGTLTPYNEQFFGPGTRLTVL.